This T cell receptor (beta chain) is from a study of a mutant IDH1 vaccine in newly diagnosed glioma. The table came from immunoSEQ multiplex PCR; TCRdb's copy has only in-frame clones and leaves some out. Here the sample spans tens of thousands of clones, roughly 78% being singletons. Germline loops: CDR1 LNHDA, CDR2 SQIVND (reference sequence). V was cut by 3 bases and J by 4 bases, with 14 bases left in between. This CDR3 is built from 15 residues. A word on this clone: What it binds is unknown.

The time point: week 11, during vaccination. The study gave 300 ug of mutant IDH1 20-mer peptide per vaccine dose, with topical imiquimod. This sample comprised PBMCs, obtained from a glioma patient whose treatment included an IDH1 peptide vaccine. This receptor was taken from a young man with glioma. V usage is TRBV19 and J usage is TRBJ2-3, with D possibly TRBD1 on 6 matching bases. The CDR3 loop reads CASSIAGDGSDTQYF. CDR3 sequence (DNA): TGTGCCAGTAGTATTGCAGGGGATGGGTCAGATACGCAGTATTTT.